The clone carrying this T cell receptor (beta chain) was recorded a few times. This sample was included in a study of blood T cell repertoires in COVID-19. Turning to the study itself: Acute and convalescent COVID-19 samples came from the United States, Italy and Spain. PBMCs, B-cell-depleted T cells, or T cells were the source of the cDNA or gDNA that made up the material.

Authors' analysis steps: Estimation of nucleated cell counts was performed using reference gene primer amplification. TCRdb keeps only in-frame clones here, not all; method: immunoSEQ multiplex PCR. That table gives V, J and clone size, and the DNA gave D and trimming. The sample lists fewer than 110,000 clones, around nine tenths occurring once. This sequence originates from a woman in her twenties or thirties with acute or convalescent COVID-19. Sequences were obtained from peripheral blood.

The CDR3 is CASSGGAGQGSYEQYF. CDR3 in DNA: TGCGCCAGCAGCGGCGGGGCCGGACAGGGATCCTACGAGCAGTACTTC. The V gene is TRBV5-1, the J gene TRBJ2-7; 8 bases are shared with TRBD1. The length of the CDR3 is 16 residues. V lost 4 bases to trimming and J lost 1 base; unmatched junction nucleotides: 10. Germline CDR1 is SGHRS and CDR2 is YFSETQ.